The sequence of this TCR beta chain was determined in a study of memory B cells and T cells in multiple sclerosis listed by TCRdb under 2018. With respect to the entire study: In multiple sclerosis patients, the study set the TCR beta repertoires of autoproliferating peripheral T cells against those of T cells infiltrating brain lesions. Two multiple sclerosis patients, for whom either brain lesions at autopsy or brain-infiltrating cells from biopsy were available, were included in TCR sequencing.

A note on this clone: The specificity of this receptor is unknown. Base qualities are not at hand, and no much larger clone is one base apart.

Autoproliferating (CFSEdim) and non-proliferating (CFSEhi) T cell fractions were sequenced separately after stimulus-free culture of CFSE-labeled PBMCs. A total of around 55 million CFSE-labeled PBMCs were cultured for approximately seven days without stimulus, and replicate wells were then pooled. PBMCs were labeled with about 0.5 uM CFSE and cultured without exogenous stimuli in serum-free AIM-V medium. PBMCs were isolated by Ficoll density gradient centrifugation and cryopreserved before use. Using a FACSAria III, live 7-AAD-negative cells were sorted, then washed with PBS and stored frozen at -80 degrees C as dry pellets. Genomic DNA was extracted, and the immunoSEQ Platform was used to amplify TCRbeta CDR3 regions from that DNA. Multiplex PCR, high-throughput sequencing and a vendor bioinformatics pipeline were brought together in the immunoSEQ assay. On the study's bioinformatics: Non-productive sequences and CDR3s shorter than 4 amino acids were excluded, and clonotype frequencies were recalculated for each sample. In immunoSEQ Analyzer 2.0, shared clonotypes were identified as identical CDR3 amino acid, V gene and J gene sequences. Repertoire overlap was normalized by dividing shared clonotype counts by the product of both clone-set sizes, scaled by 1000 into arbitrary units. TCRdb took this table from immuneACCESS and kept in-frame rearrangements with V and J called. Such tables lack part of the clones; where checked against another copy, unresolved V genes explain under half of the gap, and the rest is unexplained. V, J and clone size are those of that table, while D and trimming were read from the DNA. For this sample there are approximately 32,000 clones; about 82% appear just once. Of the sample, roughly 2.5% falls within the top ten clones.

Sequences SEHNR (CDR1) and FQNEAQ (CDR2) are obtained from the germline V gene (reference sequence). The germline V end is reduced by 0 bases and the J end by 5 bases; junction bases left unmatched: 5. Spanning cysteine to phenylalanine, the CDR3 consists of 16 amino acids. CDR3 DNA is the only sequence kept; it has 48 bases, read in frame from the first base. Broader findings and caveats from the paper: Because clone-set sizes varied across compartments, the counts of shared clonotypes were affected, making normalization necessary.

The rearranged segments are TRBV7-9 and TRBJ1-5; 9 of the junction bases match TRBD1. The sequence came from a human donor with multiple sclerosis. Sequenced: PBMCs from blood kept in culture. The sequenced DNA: TGTGCCAGCAGCTTAGCTTGGGGACAGGGAGATCAGCCCCAGCATTTT. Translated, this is CASSLAWGQGDQPQHF.